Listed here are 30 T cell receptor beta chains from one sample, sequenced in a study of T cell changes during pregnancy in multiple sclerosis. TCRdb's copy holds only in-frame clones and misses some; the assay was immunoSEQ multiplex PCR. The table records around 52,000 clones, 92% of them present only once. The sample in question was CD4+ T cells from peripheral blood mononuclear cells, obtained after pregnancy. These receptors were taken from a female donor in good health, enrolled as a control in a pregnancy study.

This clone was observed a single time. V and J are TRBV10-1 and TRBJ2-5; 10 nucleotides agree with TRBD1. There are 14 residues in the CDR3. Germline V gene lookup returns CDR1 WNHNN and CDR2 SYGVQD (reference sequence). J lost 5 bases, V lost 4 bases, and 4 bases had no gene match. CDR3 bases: TGCGCCAGCAGTGGGACAGGGGGAAGGGAGACCCAGTACTTC. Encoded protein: CASSGTGGRETQYF.

The chain's CDR3 is CASRNQAGGDTQYF. The CDR3 bases are TGCGCCAGCAGGAATCAGGCAGGGGGAGATACGCAGTATTTT. V and J are TRBV5-1 and TRBJ2-3; TRBD1 matches at 7 bases. This CDR3 is built from 14 residues. The trim removed 5 bases at V and 5 bases at J, leaving 8 bases unmatched. Per germline, CDR1 SGHRS and CDR2 YFSETQ.

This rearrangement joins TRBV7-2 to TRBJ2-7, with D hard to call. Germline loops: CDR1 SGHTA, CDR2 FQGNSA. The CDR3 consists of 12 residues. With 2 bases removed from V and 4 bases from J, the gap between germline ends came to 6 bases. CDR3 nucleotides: TGTGCCAGCAGCTTACCACAGTACGAGCAGTACTTC. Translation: CASSLPQYEQYF.

CDR3 loop: CASSFRRYEQYF. The CDR3 bases are TGTGCCAGCAGTTTCCGTCGTTACGAGCAGTACTTC. The rearrangement uses TRBV28 and TRBJ2-7; D is unclear. Trimming stripped 3 bases from V and 4 bases from J, with 7 bases between. The germline gives CDR1 MDHEN, CDR2 SYDVKM. This CDR3 spans 12 amino acids.

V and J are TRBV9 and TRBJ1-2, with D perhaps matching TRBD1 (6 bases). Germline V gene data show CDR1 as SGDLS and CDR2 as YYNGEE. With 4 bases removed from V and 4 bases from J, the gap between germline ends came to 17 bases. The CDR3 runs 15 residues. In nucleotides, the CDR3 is TGTGCCAGCAGCTTTACAGGGTCGGGCAGCTATGGCTACACCTTC. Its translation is CASSFTGSGSYGYTF.

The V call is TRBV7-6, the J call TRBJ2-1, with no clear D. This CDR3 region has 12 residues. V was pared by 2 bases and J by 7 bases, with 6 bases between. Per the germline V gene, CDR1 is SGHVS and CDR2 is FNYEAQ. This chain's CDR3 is CASSLPRNEQFF. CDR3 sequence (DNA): TGTGCCAGCAGCTTACCCAGAAATGAGCAGTTCTTC.

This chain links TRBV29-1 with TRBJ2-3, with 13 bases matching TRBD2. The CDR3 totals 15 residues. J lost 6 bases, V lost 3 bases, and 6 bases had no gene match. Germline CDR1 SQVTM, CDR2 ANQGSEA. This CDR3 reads CSVDKPGLAGDTQYF. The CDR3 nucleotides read TGCAGCGTTGATAAACCGGGACTAGCGGGGGATACGCAGTATTTT.

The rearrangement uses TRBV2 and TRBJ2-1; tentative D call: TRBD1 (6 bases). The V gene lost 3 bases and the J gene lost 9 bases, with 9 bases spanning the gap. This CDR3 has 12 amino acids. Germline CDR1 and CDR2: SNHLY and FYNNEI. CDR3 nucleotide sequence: TGTGCCAGCAGTGATACAGGGTCTGAGCAGTTCTTC. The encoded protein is CASSDTGSEQFF.

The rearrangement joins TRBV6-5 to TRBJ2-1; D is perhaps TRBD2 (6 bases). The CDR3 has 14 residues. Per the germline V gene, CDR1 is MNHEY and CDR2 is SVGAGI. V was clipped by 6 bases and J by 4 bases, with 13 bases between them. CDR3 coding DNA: TGTGCCAGCAGACCCCGGGACTTATACAATGAGCAGTTCTTC. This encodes CASRPRDLYNEQFF.

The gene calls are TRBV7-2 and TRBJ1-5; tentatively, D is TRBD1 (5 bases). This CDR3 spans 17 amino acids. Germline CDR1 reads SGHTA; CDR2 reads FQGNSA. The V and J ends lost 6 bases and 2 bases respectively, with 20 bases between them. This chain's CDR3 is CASSPQVRGSGNQPQHF. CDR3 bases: TGTGCCAGCAGTCCCCAGGTCCGGGGGTCGGGCAATCAGCCCCAGCATTTT.

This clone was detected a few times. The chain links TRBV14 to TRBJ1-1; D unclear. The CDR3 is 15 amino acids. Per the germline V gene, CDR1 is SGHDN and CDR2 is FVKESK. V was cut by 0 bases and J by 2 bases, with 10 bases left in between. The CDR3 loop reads CASSQDWLANTEAFF. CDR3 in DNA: TGTGCCAGCAGCCAAGATTGGTTGGCCAACACTGAAGCTTTCTTT. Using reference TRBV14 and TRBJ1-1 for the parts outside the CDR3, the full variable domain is EAGVTQFPSHSVIEKGQTVTLRCDPISGHDNLYWYRRVMGKEIKFLLHFVKESKQDESGMPNNRFLAERTGGTYSTLKVQPAELEDSGVYFCASSQDWLANTEAFFGQGTRLTVV.

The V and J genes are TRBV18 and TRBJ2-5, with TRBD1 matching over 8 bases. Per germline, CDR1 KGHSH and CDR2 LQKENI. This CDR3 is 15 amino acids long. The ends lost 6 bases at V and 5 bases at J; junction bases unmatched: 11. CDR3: CASSPRQGQGETQYF. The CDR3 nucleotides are TGTGCCAGCTCCCCCCGACAGGGGCAGGGGGAGACCCAGTACTTC.

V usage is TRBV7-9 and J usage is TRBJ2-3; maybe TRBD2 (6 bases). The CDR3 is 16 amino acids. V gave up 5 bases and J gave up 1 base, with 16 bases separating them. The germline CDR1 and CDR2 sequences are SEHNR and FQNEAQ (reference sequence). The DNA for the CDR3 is TGTGCCAGCAGCCCCGTTCCGGGGGAAGGCACAGATACGCAGTATTTT. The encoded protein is CASSPVPGEGTDTQYF.

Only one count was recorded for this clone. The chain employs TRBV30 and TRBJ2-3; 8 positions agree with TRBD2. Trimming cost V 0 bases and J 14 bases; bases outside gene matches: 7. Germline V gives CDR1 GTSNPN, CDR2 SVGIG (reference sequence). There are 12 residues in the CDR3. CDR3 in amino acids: CAWSVSGTRPYF. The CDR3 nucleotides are TGTGCCTGGAGTGTTTCTGGGACTAGACCGTATTTT.

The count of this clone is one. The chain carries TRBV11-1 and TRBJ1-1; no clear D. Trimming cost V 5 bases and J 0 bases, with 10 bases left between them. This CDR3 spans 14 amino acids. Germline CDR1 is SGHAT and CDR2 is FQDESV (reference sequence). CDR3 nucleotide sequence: TGTGCCAGCAGCCAGTCCGTTATGAACACTGAAGCTTTCTTT. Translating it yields CASSQSVMNTEAFF.

For the CDR3, the DNA is TGTGCCAGCAGTGACAGGGGGCAAGCCTACAATGAGCAGTTCTTC. Translated: CASSDRGQAYNEQFF. V and J are TRBV6-6 and TRBJ2-1; 10 positions agree with TRBD1. V was clipped by 5 bases and J by 2 bases; unmatched bases: 3. Germline CDR1 MNHNY, CDR2 SVGAGI (reference sequence). This CDR3 is built from 15 residues.

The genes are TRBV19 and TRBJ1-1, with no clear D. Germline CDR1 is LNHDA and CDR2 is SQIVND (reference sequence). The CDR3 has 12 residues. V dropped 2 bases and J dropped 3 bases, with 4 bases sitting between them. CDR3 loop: CASSIRDTEAFF. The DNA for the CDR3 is TGTGCCAGTAGTATACGGGACACTGAAGCTTTCTTT.

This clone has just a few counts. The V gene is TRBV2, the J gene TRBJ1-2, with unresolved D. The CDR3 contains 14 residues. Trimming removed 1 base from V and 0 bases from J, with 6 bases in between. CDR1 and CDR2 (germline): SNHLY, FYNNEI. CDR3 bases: TGTGCCAGCAGTGAAGAGTCGGCTAACTATGGCTACACCTTC. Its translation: CASSEESANYGYTF.

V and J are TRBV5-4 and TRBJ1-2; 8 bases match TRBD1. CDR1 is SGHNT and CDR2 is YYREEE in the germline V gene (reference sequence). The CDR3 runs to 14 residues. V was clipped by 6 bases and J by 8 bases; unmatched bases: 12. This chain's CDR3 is CASTPGQGARGYTF. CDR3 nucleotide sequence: TGTGCCAGCACCCCCGGTCAGGGGGCGCGAGGCTACACCTTC.

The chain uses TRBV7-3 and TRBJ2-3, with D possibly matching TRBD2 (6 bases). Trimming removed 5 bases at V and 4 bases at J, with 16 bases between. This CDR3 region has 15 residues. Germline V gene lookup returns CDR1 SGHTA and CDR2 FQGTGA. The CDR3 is CASSPYGGFADTQYF. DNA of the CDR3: TGTGCCAGCAGCCCCTACGGGGGTTTTGCAGATACGCAGTATTTT.

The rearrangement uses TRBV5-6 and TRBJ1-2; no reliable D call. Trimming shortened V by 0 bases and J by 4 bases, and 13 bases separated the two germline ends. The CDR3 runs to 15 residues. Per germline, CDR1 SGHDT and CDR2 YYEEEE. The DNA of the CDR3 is TGTGCCAGCAGCTTGGTGGGCAGGTACCTCTATGGCTACACCTTC. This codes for CASSLVGRYLYGYTF.

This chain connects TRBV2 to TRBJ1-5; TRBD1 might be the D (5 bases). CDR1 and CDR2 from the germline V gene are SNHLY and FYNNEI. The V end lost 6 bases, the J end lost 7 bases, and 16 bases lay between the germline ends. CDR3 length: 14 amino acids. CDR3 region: CASRGDQAGQPQHF. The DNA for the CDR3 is TGTGCCAGCAGGGGGGACCAGGCGGGGCAGCCCCAGCATTTT.

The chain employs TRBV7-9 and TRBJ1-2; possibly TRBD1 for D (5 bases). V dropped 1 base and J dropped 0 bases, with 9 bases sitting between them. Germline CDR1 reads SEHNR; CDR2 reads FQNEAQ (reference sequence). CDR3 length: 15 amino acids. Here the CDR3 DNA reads TGTGCCAGCAGCTTAGGGACAATGACTAACTATGGCTACACCTTC. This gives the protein CASSLGTMTNYGYTF.

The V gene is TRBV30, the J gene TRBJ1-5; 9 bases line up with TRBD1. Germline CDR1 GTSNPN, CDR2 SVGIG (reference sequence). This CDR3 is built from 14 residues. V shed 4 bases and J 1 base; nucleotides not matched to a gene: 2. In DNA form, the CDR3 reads TGTGCCTGGACCACAGGGGGCAGCAATCAGCCCCAGCATTTT. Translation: CAWTTGGSNQPQHF.

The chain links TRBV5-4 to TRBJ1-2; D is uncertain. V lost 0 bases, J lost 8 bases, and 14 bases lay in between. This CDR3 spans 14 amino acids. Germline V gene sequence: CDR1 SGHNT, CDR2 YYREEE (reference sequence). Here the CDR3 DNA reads TGTGCCAGCAGCTTGGCCGGGAGACGGAACGGCTACACCTTC. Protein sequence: CASSLAGRRNGYTF.

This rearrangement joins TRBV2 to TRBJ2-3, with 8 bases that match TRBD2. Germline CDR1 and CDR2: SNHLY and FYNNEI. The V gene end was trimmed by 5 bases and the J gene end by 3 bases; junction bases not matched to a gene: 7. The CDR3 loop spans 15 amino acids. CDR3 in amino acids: CASSPDRGGTDTQYF. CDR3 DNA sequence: TGTGCCAGCAGTCCGGACCGGGGGGGGACAGATACGCAGTATTTT.

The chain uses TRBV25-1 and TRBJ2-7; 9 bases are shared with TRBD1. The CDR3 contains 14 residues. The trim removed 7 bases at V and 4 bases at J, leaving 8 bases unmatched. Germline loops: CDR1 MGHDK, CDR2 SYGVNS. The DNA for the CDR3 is TGTGCCAGCACGCCGGGACAGGGACAGTACGAGCAGTACTTC. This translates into CASTPGQGQYEQYF.

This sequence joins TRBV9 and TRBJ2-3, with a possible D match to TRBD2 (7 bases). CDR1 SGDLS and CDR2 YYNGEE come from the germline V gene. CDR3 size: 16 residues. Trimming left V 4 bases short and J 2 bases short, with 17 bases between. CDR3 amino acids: CASSSGGRGPTDTQYF. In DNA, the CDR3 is TGTGCCAGCAGCTCCGGGGGGCGGGGGCCCACAGATACGCAGTATTTT.

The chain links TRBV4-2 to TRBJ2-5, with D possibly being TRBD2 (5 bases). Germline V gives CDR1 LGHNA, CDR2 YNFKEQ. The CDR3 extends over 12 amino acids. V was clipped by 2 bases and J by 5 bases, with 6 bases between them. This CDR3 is CASSQPGETQYF. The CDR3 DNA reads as TGTGCCAGCAGCCAACCGGGGGAGACCCAGTACTTC.

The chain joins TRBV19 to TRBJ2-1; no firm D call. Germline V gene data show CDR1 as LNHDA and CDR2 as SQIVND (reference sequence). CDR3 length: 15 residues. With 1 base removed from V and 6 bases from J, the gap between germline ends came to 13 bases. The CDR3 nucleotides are TGTGCCAGTAGTATAGGAGGCCTCCCCCGCAATGAGCAGTTCTTC. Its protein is CASSIGGLPRNEQFF.